Reported below is one T cell receptor beta chain. This clonotype turned up a few times. The antigen it binds to is not known. It has no much larger one-base neighbor in the sample; base qualities were not kept. Looking up the germline V gene yields CDR1 SGHRS and CDR2 YFSETQ. V lost 4 bases and J lost 10 bases, and the count of bases not matched to a germline gene is 8. The CDR3 runs 13 amino acids, cysteine and phenylalanine included. Left in the record is the CDR3 DNA by itself, 39 bases read in frame from the first base. The receptor library was made with RT-PCR. The sequencing machine was an Illumina HiSeq 2500. TCRdb redid the processing of the public reads, applying fastp at Q25 and MiXCR, and retained in-frame beta chains. CDR3 protein sequences are deduplicated, and each keeps its most common genes and DNA. The sample includes approximately 230,000 distinct CDR3 sequences, with 10% to 15% observed a single time. The top ten clonotypes cover approximately 7.8% of the sample.

The sample is drawn from a study of response to subunit inactivated influenza vaccine (dated by TCRdb to 2016 to 2018). Some background on the complete study: Deep quantitative profiling of the T cell receptor repertoire was used in the study to follow responses to a trivalent subunit inactivated influenza vaccine. Broad study findings and their caveats: According to the authors, only a limited number of new T cells may be recruited by each seasonal influenza vaccination.

The TCR sequence derives from a man in his fifties who received an inactivated influenza vaccine. Donor details come from another sample of the same person, matched by shared clones. The sample here was non-naive T cells sorted from PBMCs, taken about 14 days before vaccination. What the cell subset or site label conveys for this sample: memory T cell fraction. Here the chain combines TRBV5-1 and TRBJ2-4; TRBD1 aligns with 7 central bases. Here the CDR3 is given as CASSGPEGAIQYF. The DNA reads TGCGCCAGCAGCGGGCCAGAGGGGGCGATTCAGTACTTC.